This T cell receptor (beta chain) was recorded in a study of CD8 T cells in Susac syndrome. RNA was extracted with the RNeasy kit, and a quantity of roughly 0.45 to 1 ug was reverse transcribed using random hexamers. Amplification of TCR beta CDR3 by immunoSEQ multiplex PCR spanned 54 Vbeta and 13 Jbeta. MiXCR, applied by TCRdb to the immunoSEQ multiplex PCR reads, yields one record per CDR3 protein. The data hold approximately 220,000 distinct CDR3 sequences, with more than 85% observed a single time. V was shortened by 5 bases and J by 5 bases, with 12 bases between the two germline ends. The CDR3 sequence is 13 residues long.

The chain couples TRBV12-3 or TRBV12-4 to TRBJ1-1, with D possibly being TRBD1 (6 bases). The sequenced sample was CD8+ T cells from PBMCs. This sequence was found in a human donor with multiple sclerosis. CDR3 protein: CASSLRGRTEAFF. Here the CDR3 DNA reads TGTGCCAGCAGTCTCAGGGGAAGGACTGAAGCTTTCTTT.